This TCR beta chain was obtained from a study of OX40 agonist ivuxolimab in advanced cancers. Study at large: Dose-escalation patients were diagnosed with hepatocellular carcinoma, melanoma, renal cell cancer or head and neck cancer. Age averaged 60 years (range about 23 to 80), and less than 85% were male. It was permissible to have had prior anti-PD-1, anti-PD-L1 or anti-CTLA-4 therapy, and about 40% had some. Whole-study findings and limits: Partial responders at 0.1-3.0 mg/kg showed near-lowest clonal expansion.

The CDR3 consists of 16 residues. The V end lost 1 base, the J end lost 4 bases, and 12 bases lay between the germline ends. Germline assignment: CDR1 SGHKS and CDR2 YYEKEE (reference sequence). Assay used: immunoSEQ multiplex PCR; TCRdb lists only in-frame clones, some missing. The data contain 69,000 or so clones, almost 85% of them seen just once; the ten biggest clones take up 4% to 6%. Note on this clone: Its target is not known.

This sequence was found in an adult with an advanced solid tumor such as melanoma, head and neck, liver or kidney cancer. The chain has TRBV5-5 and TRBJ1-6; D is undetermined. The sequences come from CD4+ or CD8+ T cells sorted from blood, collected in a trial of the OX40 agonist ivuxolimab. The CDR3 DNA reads TGTGCCAGCAGCTTGCCGAGGGCGCGGTATAATTCACCCCTCCACTTT. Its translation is CASSLPRARYNSPLHF.